The rows below give T cell receptor beta chains drawn from one sample of a study of blood T cell repertoires in COVID-19. Data came from immunoSEQ multiplex PCR; TCRdb stores just in-frame clones and leaves some out. Of about 88,000 clones in the sample, more than 70% were seen once. The source material was peripheral blood. Receptors originate from a woman older than 75 with acute or convalescent COVID-19. Both conserved end residues are part of each CDR3. The D gene is left open where the match is weak. Not every row has a clone size; where given, it reads once, few, many or a size class.

CASSQDSASGYNEQFF,TGTGCCAGCAGCCAAGATTCGGCTAGCGGGTACAATGAGCAGTTCTTC,TRBV4-2,once,TRBJ2-1,TRBD2
CASRWAGVMNTEAFF,TGTGCCAGCAGATGGGCGGGGGTAATGAACACTGAAGCTTTCTTT,TRBV2,.,TRBJ1-1,.
CASSPGTHYNEQFF,TGTGCCAGCAGTCCCGGGACACACTACAATGAGCAGTTCTTC,TRBV27,.,TRBJ2-1,.
CASSFRTGEPLHF,TGTGCCAGCAGCTTTAGGACAGGGGAGCCCCTCCACTTT,TRBV5-6,.,TRBJ1-6,TRBD1
CASSQRQGSYNEQFF,TGTGCCAGCAGTCAAAGACAGGGATCCTACAATGAGCAGTTCTTC,TRBV2,.,TRBJ2-1,TRBD1
CASSGQGAASYGYTF,TGTGCCAGCAGTGGACAGGGGGCTGCCTCTTACGGCTACACCTTC,TRBV2,.,TRBJ1-2,TRBD1
CASTGPGQGASSPLHF,TGTGCCAGCACCGGACCGGGGCAGGGGGCGAGTTCACCCCTCCACTTT,TRBV2,.,TRBJ1-6,TRBD1
CASSLAKGEIDGYTF,TGTGCCAGCAGCTTAGCGAAGGGGGAAATAGATGGCTACACCTTC,TRBV7-9,.,TRBJ1-2,.
CASRTGSYEQYF,TGTGCCAGCAGAACAGGGTCCTACGAGCAGTACTTC,TRBV6-5,once,TRBJ2-7,.
CATSGGSGRTDTQYF,TGTGCCACCAGTGGGGGAAGCGGAAGAACAGATACGCAGTATTTT,TRBV24-1,.,TRBJ2-3,.
CASSIRDRGLLNTEAFF,TGCGCCAGCAGCATCCGGGACAGGGGGCTTTTGAACACTGAAGCTTTCTTT,TRBV5-1,.,TRBJ1-1,TRBD1
CASSVQENTEAFF,TGTGCCAGCAGTGTCCAGGAGAACACTGAAGCTTTCTTT,TRBV12-3/TRBV12-4,.,TRBJ1-1,.
CASRFVPFDYIYEQYF,TGTGCAAGTCGCTTCGTACCTTTCGACTACATCTACGAGCAGTACTTC,TRBV12-2,.,TRBJ2-7,.
CASSPRTGDESGYTF,TGTGCCAGCTCACCTCGGACAGGGGATGAGTCTGGCTACACCTTC,TRBV18,.,TRBJ1-2,TRBD1
CASSQNTNSPLHF,TGTGCCAGCAGCCAAAACACCAATTCACCCCTCCACTTT,TRBV16,.,TRBJ1-6,.
CASSPGRGGRNQPQHF,TGTGCCAGCTCACCCGGCAGGGGCGGGAGAAATCAGCCCCAGCATTTT,TRBV18,once,TRBJ1-5,.
CASSLGGINAGELFF,TGCGCCAGCAGCTTAGGAGGGATCAACGCCGGGGAGCTGTTTTTT,TRBV5-1,.,TRBJ2-2,.
CASSSAKGLASIDEQFF,TGTGCCAGCAGCTCCGCGAAAGGACTAGCAAGTATTGATGAGCAGTTCTTC,TRBV7-3,.,TRBJ2-1,TRBD2
CASSRERGEAFF,TGTGCCAGCAGCCGGGAAAGGGGGGAAGCTTTCTTT,TRBV12-3/TRBV12-4,once,TRBJ1-1,.
CASSQDLSGREFF,TGTGCCAGCAGCCAAGATCTTAGCGGGAGGGAGTTCTTC,TRBV14,.,TRBJ2-1,TRBD2
CASTFSGTGGYNSPLHF,TGTGCCAGCACCTTCTCGGGGACAGGGGGTTATAATTCACCCCTCCACTTT,TRBV5-4,few,TRBJ1-6,TRBD1
CASSKDCEGSYEQYF,TGTGCCAGCAGCAAAGATTGCGAGGGATCCTACGAGCAGTACTTC,TRBV21-1,.,TRBJ2-7,.
CASSYLSGQGNYEQYF,TGTGCCAGCAGTTACCTCTCCGGACAGGGGAATTACGAGCAGTACTTC,TRBV6-2/TRBV6-3,.,TRBJ2-7,TRBD1
CASRQLASTDTQYF,TGTGCCAGCCGGCAGCTAGCAAGCACAGATACGCAGTATTTT,TRBV14,.,TRBJ2-3,.
CASSEPGQRLYEQYF,TGTGCCAGCAGTGAACCGGGACAGAGACTCTACGAGCAGTACTTC,TRBV6-1,.,TRBJ2-7,TRBD1
CASSLAMGQGASGTEAFF,TGTGCCAGCAGCTTGGCAATGGGACAGGGGGCCTCGGGCACTGAAGCTTTCTTT,TRBV5-4,.,TRBJ1-1,TRBD1
CASSLPPGTGESEQFF,TGTGCCAGCAGCTTACCTCCCGGGACAGGGGAGTCTGAGCAGTTCTTC,TRBV7-2,.,TRBJ2-1,TRBD1
CASSFNMNTEAFF,TGTGCCAGCAGCTTTAATATGAACACTGAAGCTTTCTTT,TRBV11-3,.,TRBJ1-1,.
CASSVGREGNTIYF,TGTGCCAGCAGCGTAGGGCGGGAGGGAAACACCATATATTTT,TRBV9,.,TRBJ1-3,.
CATSDLPISATANQPQHF,TGTGCCACCAGTGATTTGCCAATCAGTGCGACAGCCAATCAGCCCCAGCATTTT,TRBV24-1,.,TRBJ1-5,.
CASSLGVAGGQVDTQYF,TGTGCCAGCAGCTTAGGGGTAGCGGGGGGGCAAGTAGATACGCAGTATTTT,TRBV7-6,.,TRBJ2-3,TRBD2
CASSMNRGGEKLFF,TGTGCCAGTAGTATGAACAGGGGTGGTGAAAAACTGTTTTTT,TRBV19,.,TRBJ1-4,TRBD1
CASSLGSTGGYEQYF,TGTGCCAGCAGCTTAGGATCAACAGGGGGCTACGAGCAGTACTTC,TRBV7-9,.,TRBJ2-7,TRBD1
CATVTGTYEQYF,TGTGCCACCGTGACCGGGACCTACGAGCAGTACTTC,TRBV28,once,TRBJ2-7,.
CASSQGQFNEKLFF,TGCGCCAGCAGCCAAGGGCAGTTCAATGAAAAACTGTTTTTT,TRBV4-3,.,TRBJ1-4,.
CASSNGTDLNTEAFF,TGTGCCAGCAGCAACGGGACAGACTTGAACACTGAAGCTTTCTTT,TRBV21-1,.,TRBJ1-1,.
CASSSLTGSTGETQYF,TGCGCCAGCAGCTCCCTGACGGGATCTACCGGGGAGACCCAGTACTTC,TRBV5-1,once,TRBJ2-5,.
CSASRGTEAFF,TGCAGTGCTAGTCGGGGGACTGAAGCTTTCTTT,TRBV20-1,.,TRBJ1-1,.
CASSQDGQGGQPQHF,TGCGCCAGCAGCCAGGACGGACAGGGAGGGCAGCCCCAGCATTTT,TRBV4-1,many,TRBJ1-5,TRBD1
CASSWGQVTYEQYF,TGTGCCAGCAGCTGGGGACAGGTGACCTACGAGCAGTACTTC,TRBV5-6,.,TRBJ2-7,TRBD1
CASSLGFGQGAYEQYF,TGCGCCAGCAGCTTAGGTTTCGGACAGGGGGCGTACGAGCAGTACTTC,TRBV5-1,.,TRBJ2-7,TRBD1
CASSPGQGSYEQYF,TGCGCCAGCAGCCCAGGACAGGGGTCCTACGAGCAGTACTTC,TRBV5-1,.,TRBJ2-7,TRBD1
CASAPPTQGAYEQYF,TGTGCCAGCGCCCCCCCCACCCAGGGGGCCTACGAGCAGTACTTC,TRBV28,.,TRBJ2-7,TRBD1
CARSLGTLQGRESYEQYF,TGTGCCAGAAGCTTGGGTACACTACAGGGGCGAGAATCCTACGAGCAGTACTTC,TRBV5-3,.,TRBJ2-7,TRBD1
CASSRDSFTEAFF,TGCGCCAGCAGCCGGGACAGTTTCACTGAAGCTTTCTTT,TRBV4-3,once,TRBJ1-1,TRBD1
CASSLWQGAPWNQPQHF,TGTGCCAGCAGTTTATGGCAGGGGGCGCCCTGGAATCAGCCCCAGCATTTT,TRBV28,.,TRBJ1-5,TRBD1
CASRLTGNNSPLHF,TGTGCCAGCAGATTAACCGGGAATAATTCACCCCTCCACTTT,TRBV28,few,TRBJ1-6,.
CASSPQREAGFSYNEQFF,TGTGCCAGCAGCCCTCAGAGGGAAGCGGGTTTCTCCTACAATGAGCAGTTCTTC,TRBV3-1/TRBV3-2,once,TRBJ2-1,.
CASSLMAGRTEAFF,TGTGCCAGCAGTTTAATGGCAGGGCGCACTGAAGCTTTCTTT,TRBV27,.,TRBJ1-1,.
CASRTTGGTYEQYF,TGTGCCAGCAGAACTACAGGGGGGACCTACGAGCAGTACTTC,TRBV6-5,.,TRBJ2-7,TRBD1
CASRPTTDTQYF,TGTGCAAGTCGCCCTACCACAGATACGCAGTATTTT,TRBV12-2,few,TRBJ2-3,.
CASSLKGANTEAFF,TGTGCCAGCAGCTTAAAAGGAGCGAACACTGAAGCTTTCTTT,TRBV13,.,TRBJ1-1,.